The 14 T cell receptor beta chains below all came from one sample that was sequenced in a study of T cells after yellow fever vaccination. One entry per CDR3 protein, called by TCRdb with MiXCR from the 5' RACE reads. The sample consists of 150,000 to 200,000 distinct CDR3 sequences, 11% of them appearing once. Specimen: CD8+ T cells sorted from PBMCs, collected 15 days after the yellow fever booster vaccination. These receptors came from a young man who received the YFV17D yellow fever vaccine.

The chain has TRBV24-1 and TRBJ1-2; 7 nucleotides agree with TRBD1. V lost 3 bases, J lost 3 bases, and 3 bases stayed unmatched. Germline V gene lookup returns CDR1 KGHDR and CDR2 SFDVKD. CDR3 length equals 14 residues. The CDR3 coding sequence is TGTGCCACCAGTGATCAGGGGGTCGACTATGGCTACACCTTC. This codes for CATSDQGVDYGYTF.

This clonotype was seen at least ten times. The chain employs TRBV7-9 and TRBJ2-7; D unresolved. Trimming took 9 bases from V and 0 from J, leaving 9 bases between them. The CDR3 runs to 12 residues. Germline CDR1 and CDR2: SEHNR and FQNEAQ (reference sequence). In nucleotides, the CDR3 is TGTGCCAGTGGACCGAGCTCCTACGAGCAGTACTTC. It codes for CASGPSSYEQYF.

The J gene is TRBJ2-2, the V gene TRBV5-4; D ambiguous. Per the germline V gene, CDR1 is SGHNT and CDR2 is YYREEE (reference sequence). The CDR3 consists of 15 residues. Trimming left V 0 bases short and J 1 base short, with 7 bases between. CDR3 amino acids: CASSLAAGNTGELFF. For the CDR3, the DNA is TGTGCCAGCAGCTTGGCCGCAGGGAACACCGGGGAGCTGTTTTTT. Based on the CDR3 plus reference TRBV5-4 and TRBJ2-2, the full variable domain is ETGVTQSPTHLIKTRGQQVTLRCSSQSGHNTVSWYQQALGQGPQFIFQYYREEENGRGNFPPRFSGLQFPNYSSELNVNALELDDSALYLCASSLAAGNTGELFFGEGSRLTVL.

This clonotype appeared a few times. The V and J genes are TRBV6-2 or TRBV6-3 and TRBJ1-1; D uncertain. The germline CDR1 and CDR2 sequences are MNHEY and SVGEGT. The germline V and J ends were trimmed by 4 bases and 0 bases, with 12 bases remaining between them. This CDR3 is built from 15 residues. The CDR3 sequence: CASSSDGRLNTEAFF. Here the CDR3 DNA reads TGTGCCAGCAGTTCGGACGGGCGATTGAACACTGAAGCTTTCTTT.

The table lists this clonotype with a few counts. The rearrangement uses TRBV12-3 or TRBV12-4 and TRBJ1-1, with D uncertain. Between the trimmed V and J ends, which lost 3 bases and 0 bases, there was a span of 8 bases. This CDR3 contains 14 residues. CDR3 region: CASSFNSLNTEAFF. The CDR3 coding sequence is TGTGCCAGCAGTTTCAACAGCCTGAACACTGAAGCTTTCTTT.

This clonotype occurred a few times. This chain connects TRBV12-3 or TRBV12-4 to TRBJ1-1, with D unresolved. CDR3 length equals 12 residues. Trimming stripped 1 base from V and 7 bases from J, with 7 bases between. Here the CDR3 reads CASSLGGNEAFF. CDR3 in DNA: TGTGCCAGCAGTTTAGGAGGGAATGAAGCTTTCTTT.

This clonotype was seen a few times. The V call is TRBV7-2, the J call TRBJ2-1, with D perhaps matching TRBD2 (6 bases). V was trimmed by 4 bases and J by 1 base, leaving 11 bases between them. The CDR3 contains 15 residues. Germline CDR1 and CDR2: SGHTA and FQGNSA. CDR3 in DNA: TGTGCCAGCAGCTCAGGCGGGGCTTCCTACAATGAGCAGTTCTTC. Translation: CASSSGGASYNEQFF.

This clonotype was counted ten times or more. In DNA form, the CDR3 reads TGTGCCAGCAGCCAAGTTAGCGGGGGGGCCTTAGGAGAGACCCAGTACTTC. It yields the protein CASSQVSGGALGETQYF. The chain carries TRBV3-1 and TRBJ2-5, with 11 bases lining up with TRBD2. The CDR3 loop spans 17 amino acids. V lost 1 base, J lost 4 bases, and 8 bases stayed unmatched. Germline assignment: CDR1 LGHDT and CDR2 YNNKEL (reference sequence).

This clonotype has only a few counts. This rearrangement joins TRBV6-6 to TRBJ2-1; D possibly corresponds to TRBD1 (5 bases). CDR3 length: 17 residues. Trimming removed 4 bases from V and 0 bases from J, with 16 bases in between. CDR1 and CDR2 (germline): MNHNY, SVGAGI (reference sequence). The CDR3 bases are TGTGCCAGCAGTTCTAAAGGACGGACAAGCTCCTACAATGAGCAGTTCTTC. This encodes CASSSKGRTSSYNEQFF.

CDR3 residues: CATSDFQRDTQYF. CDR3 nucleotide sequence: TGTGCCACCAGTGATTTTCAAAGAGATACGCAGTATTTT. The chain combines TRBV24-1 with TRBJ2-3; no definite D call. Germline V gives CDR1 KGHDR, CDR2 SFDVKD. The CDR3 length is 13 residues. Deletions cut 1 base from V and 5 bases from J, with 6 bases between.

The J gene is TRBJ2-1, the V gene TRBV4-1; D is uncertain. Germline CDR1 is MGHRA and CDR2 is YSYEKL. Trimming removed 11 bases from V and 4 bases from J, with 18 bases in between. The length of the CDR3 is 14 residues. In DNA form, the CDR3 reads TGCGCCTCTACCTTTCAGGACGCATACAATGAGCAGTTCTTC. Protein product: CASTFQDAYNEQFF.

The J gene is TRBJ1-5, the V gene TRBV4-1; no firm D call. With 4 bases removed from V and 0 bases from J, the gap between germline ends came to 10 bases. CDR1 MGHRA and CDR2 YSYEKL come from the germline V gene. The CDR3 contains 15 residues. CDR3 protein: CASSPRTDSNQPQHF. The CDR3 DNA reads TGCGCCAGCAGCCCGAGGACGGATAGCAATCAGCCCCAGCATTTT.

The chain is built from TRBV20-1 and TRBJ2-2; the D call may be TRBD1 or TRBD2 (5 bases each). This CDR3 comprises 15 residues. The germline V gene encodes CDR1 DFQATT and CDR2 SNEGSKA (reference sequence). Between the trimmed V and J ends, which lost 2 bases and 6 bases, there was a span of 16 bases. The CDR3 DNA sequence: TGCAGTGCTAGACCCCGGGGCATAGAATCCGGGGAGCTGTTTTTT. It is translated as CSARPRGIESGELFF.

This clonotype was detected only a few times. The CDR3 nucleotides are TGTGCCAGCAGTGCTAGCGGAACTTACGAGCAGTACTTC. Amino acids: CASSASGTYEQYF. V is TRBV6-5 and J is TRBJ2-7, with 7 nucleotides matching TRBD2. Germline values: CDR1 MNHEY, CDR2 SVGAGI. This CDR3 region has 13 residues. The V gene end was trimmed by 5 bases and the J gene end by 4 bases; junction bases not matched to a gene: 5.